This entry lists 7 T cell receptor beta chains sequenced from one sample in a study of graft-versus-host responses after intestinal transplantation (dated by TCRdb to the early 2020s). Libraries were built with the immunoSEQ multiplex PCR assay. TCRdb provides this immuneACCESS table in a form limited to in-frame rearrangements. Some clones are lacking; in checked studies, under half of them reflect an unresolved V gene, and why the rest are absent is not known. The sample includes tens of thousands of clones, with 93% observed a single time. The ten largest clonotypes hold approximately 2% of the sample. Reading the label with the study, this specimen's time point is: cells obtained before transplantation from donor or recipient. Their cognate antigens are unknown. The specimen comprised unstimulated CD8+ T cells sorted from spleen or lymph node cells, sampled before intestinal transplant. The receptors derive from a human donor who received an intestinal transplant.

V and J are TRBV7-2 and TRBJ2-5; no firm D call. The CDR3 loop spans 15 amino acids. Trimming removed 1 base at V and 5 bases at J, with 14 bases between. Germline CDR1 is SGHTA and CDR2 is FQGNSA. The CDR3 loop reads CASSLEIPGQETQYF. The CDR3 DNA is TGTGCCAGCAGCTTAGAAATCCCAGGTCAGGAGACCCAGTACTTC.

The chain carries TRBV4-3 and TRBJ2-1; the D gene is possibly TRBD1 (5 bases). CDR1 and CDR2 (germline): LGHNA, YSLEER. The CDR3 sequence is 16 residues long. V lost 1 base and J lost 0, with 10 bases in between. CDR3 DNA: TGCGCCAGCAGCCAAGGGACAACAAACTCCTACAATGAGCAGTTCTTC. It translates to CASSQGTTNSYNEQFF.

This clone was found a few times. The CDR3 protein is CASSFGNTEAFF. DNA of the CDR3: TGTGCCAGCAGCTTCGGGAACACTGAAGCTTTCTTT. This chain links TRBV7-9 with TRBJ1-1; D remains unclear. This CDR3 contains 12 residues. Germline values: CDR1 SEHNR, CDR2 FQNEAQ (reference sequence). V was trimmed by 3 bases and J by 1 base, leaving 3 bases between them.

V usage is TRBV28 and J usage is TRBJ2-7; 13 nucleotides align to TRBD2. The CDR3 is 18 residues long. Germline V gene lookup returns CDR1 MDHEN and CDR2 SYDVKM. The V gene end was trimmed by 3 bases and the J gene end by 1 base; junction bases not matched to a gene: 9. CDR3 bases: TGTGCCAGCAGTTTCCAGGGACTAGCGGGGCGAGTTTCCTACGAGCAGTACTTC. This codes for CASSFQGLAGRVSYEQYF. Full variable domain (rest looked up from reference TRBV28 and TRBJ2-7): DVKVTQSSRYLVKRTGEKVFLECVQDMDHENMFWYRQDPGLGLRLIYFSYDVKMKEKGDIPEGYSVSREKKERFSLILESASTNQTSMYLCASSFQGLAGRVSYEQYFGPGTRLTVT.

V and J are TRBV27 and TRBJ2-7; 7 bases line up with TRBD1. In germline, CDR1 is MNHEY, CDR2 SMNVEV (reference sequence). This CDR3 comprises 14 residues. V trimming: 5 bases; J trimming: 2 bases; junction bases outside the gene matches: 6. The CDR3 DNA reads TGTGCCAGCAGTGAACTCGGGACAGCCTACGAGCAGTACTTC. Amino acids: CASSELGTAYEQYF.

The V gene is TRBV19, the J gene TRBJ1-5; 11 bases agree with TRBD1. CDR3 length: 19 residues. V was clipped by 2 bases and J by 0 bases; unmatched bases: 9. Per germline, CDR1 LNHDA and CDR2 SQIVND (reference sequence). The CDR3 nucleotides read TGTGCCAGTAGTATACCAAACCGGGACAGGGGGTATAGCAATCAGCCCCAGCATTTT. Amino acids: CASSIPNRDRGYSNQPQHF.

The J gene is TRBJ2-5, the V gene TRBV7-6, with 7 bases matching TRBD1. This CDR3 region has 16 residues. Trimming cost V 3 bases and J 1 base; bases outside gene matches: 8. Germline-derived CDR1 and CDR2 are SGHVS and FNYEAQ. The CDR3 loop is CASSFGLGTAQETQYF. The CDR3, as DNA: TGTGCCAGCAGCTTCGGTCTGGGGACAGCCCAAGAGACCCAGTACTTC.